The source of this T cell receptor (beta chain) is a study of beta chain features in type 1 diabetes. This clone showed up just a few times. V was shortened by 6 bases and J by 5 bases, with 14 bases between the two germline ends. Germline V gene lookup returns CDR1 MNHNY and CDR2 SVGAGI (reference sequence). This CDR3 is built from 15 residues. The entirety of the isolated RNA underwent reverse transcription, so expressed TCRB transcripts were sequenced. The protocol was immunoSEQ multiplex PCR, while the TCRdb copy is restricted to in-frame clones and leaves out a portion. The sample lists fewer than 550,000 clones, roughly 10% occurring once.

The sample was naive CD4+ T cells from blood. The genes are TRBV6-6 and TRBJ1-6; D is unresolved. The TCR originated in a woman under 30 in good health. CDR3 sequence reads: CASRAGSADNSPLHF. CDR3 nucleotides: TGTGCCAGCAGGGCCGGGAGCGCAGATAATTCACCCCTCCACTTT.